Following are 20 T cell receptor beta chains from one sample sequenced in a study of shared clonotypes between healthy human individuals. Naive CD8 cells comprised CD45RO-negative, CCR7-positively selected cells, excluding terminally differentiated effector memory CD45RA+ cells. TCRdb's table, derived via immunoSEQ multiplex PCR, lists solely in-frame clones and lacks some. The sample contains 600,000 or so clones, 98% of which appear only once. Material: naive CD8+ T cells sorted from blood. The receptors here all came from a man younger than 40 in good health.

The J gene is TRBJ2-3, the V gene TRBV4-3, with D perhaps matching TRBD2 (5 bases). This CDR3 comprises 16 residues. V lost 0 bases and J lost 2, with 12 bases in between. The germline V gene has CDR1 LGHNA and CDR2 YSLEER. The CDR3 loop reads CASSQDETTDTDTQYF. In DNA form, the CDR3 reads TGCGCCAGCAGCCAAGATGAGACTACAGACACAGATACGCAGTATTTT.

This sequence joins TRBV14 and TRBJ2-7; 9 bases match TRBD2. This CDR3 contains 17 residues. V shed 4 bases and J 6 bases; nucleotides not matched to a gene: 16. CDR1 is SGHDN and CDR2 is FVKESK in the germline V gene. CDR3 DNA: TGTGCCAGCAGCCGATCGCGGCGGGAGGGCCCTTTCGTCGAGCAGTACTTC. Translating it yields CASSRSRREGPFVEQYF.

J is TRBJ2-7 and V is TRBV7-9; D is unclear. The CDR3 has 12 residues. Germline V CDR1 and CDR2: SEHNR, FQNEAQ (reference sequence). Trimming removed 2 bases at V and 2 bases at J, with 4 bases between. CDR3 coding DNA: TGTGCCAGCAGCTTAACGGCCTACGAGCAGTACTTC. Translation: CASSLTAYEQYF.

This clone appeared a single time. The CDR3 coding sequence is TGCGCCACCAAAAACACACGGGATAGCAATCAGCCCCAGCATTTT. Protein: CATKNTRDSNQPQHF. The chain joins TRBV10-2 to TRBJ1-5; D ambiguous. The CDR3 is 15 amino acids. Germline assignment: CDR1 WSHSY and CDR2 SAAADI. Deletions cut 10 bases from V and 0 bases from J, with 16 bases between.

This clone showed up just once. The chain uses TRBV7-3 and TRBJ2-3; 11 positions match TRBD2. Germline V gene data show CDR1 as SGHTA and CDR2 as FQGTGA. The CDR3 spans 16 residues. V gave up 1 base and J gave up 4 bases; unmatched junction bases: 4. CDR3: CASSLIAGGEADTQYF. CDR3 bases: TGTGCCAGCAGCTTAATAGCGGGAGGGGAGGCAGATACGCAGTATTTT.

The chain is built from TRBV7-9 and TRBJ2-3; no reliable D call. Deletions cut 5 bases from V and 1 base from J, with 7 bases between. The CDR3 has 13 amino acids. Germline V CDR1 and CDR2: SEHNR, FQNEAQ (reference sequence). This CDR3 is CASSNGGTDTQYF. CDR3 nucleotides: TGTGCCAGCAGCAATGGCGGCACAGATACGCAGTATTTT.

The V gene is TRBV10-2, the J gene TRBJ1-4; D is ambiguous. This CDR3 region has 16 residues. Per germline, CDR1 WSHSY and CDR2 SAAADI. The V end lost 4 bases, the J end lost 5 bases, and 17 bases lay between the germline ends. CDR3 sequence: CASSVDGGDLNEKLFF. The DNA for the CDR3 is TGCGCCAGCAGTGTGGATGGTGGGGATCTCAATGAAAAACTGTTTTTT.

This sequence joins TRBV5-6 and TRBJ1-5, with unresolved D. The CDR3 length is 14 residues. Trimming shortened V by 6 bases and J by 6 bases, and 16 bases separated the two germline ends. Germline loops: CDR1 SGHDT, CDR2 YYEEEE. CDR3 nucleotide sequence: TGTGCCAGCACCCTGGGAGGATGGGGTCAGCCCCAGCATTTT. Translating gives CASTLGGWGQPQHF. The variable domain in full, with the rest retrieved from reference TRBV5-6 and TRBJ1-5, is DAGVTQSPTHLIKTRGQQVTLRCSPKSGHDTVSWYQQALGQGPQFIFQYYEEEERQRGNFPDRFSGHQFPNYSSELNVNALLLGDSALYLCASTLGGWGQPQHFGDGTRLSIL.

V is TRBV27 and J is TRBJ1-1, with D tentatively TRBD1 (6 bases). The CDR3 is made up of 15 amino acids. V was cut by 7 bases and J by 0 bases, with 15 bases left in between. In germline, CDR1 is MNHEY, CDR2 SMNVEV (reference sequence). CDR3 sequence (DNA): TGTGCCAGCATACAGGGTTGGGGAGTGAACACTGAAGCTTTCTTT. Its translation is CASIQGWGVNTEAFF.

The chain employs TRBV28 and TRBJ1-1; D is unresolved. In germline, CDR1 is MDHEN, CDR2 SYDVKM. This CDR3 comprises 15 residues. V was clipped by 2 bases and J by 0 bases, with 10 bases between them. Here the CDR3 reads CASSLTGLMNTEAFF. CDR3 DNA sequence: TGTGCCAGCAGTTTAACCGGGCTGATGAACACTGAAGCTTTCTTT.

The rearrangement links TRBV5-1 to TRBJ2-7; D could derive from TRBD1 or TRBD2 (5 bases each). Trimming removed 2 bases from V and 3 bases from J, with 9 bases in between. This CDR3 is built from 13 residues. Germline V lookup: CDR1 SGHRS, CDR2 YFSETQ. As DNA, the CDR3 is TGCGCCAGCAGCTTCGGGACCCTCTACGAGCAGTACTTC. Its translation: CASSFGTLYEQYF.

The rearrangement joins TRBV20-1 to TRBJ2-7; D unclear. Trimming removed 0 bases at V and 6 bases at J, with 6 bases between. CDR1 and CDR2 (germline): DFQATT, SNEGSKA (reference sequence). The CDR3 is 11 residues long. The DNA of the CDR3 is TGCAGTGCTAGAGATTATGTCGAGCAGTACTTC. Translation gives CSARDYVEQYF.

This sequence joins TRBV9 and TRBJ2-1, with 12 bases matching TRBD1. CDR3 length: 17 residues. Germline values: CDR1 SGDLS, CDR2 YYNGEE. V shed 4 bases, J shed 8 bases, and the junction held 13 bases outside the gene matches. The CDR3 loop reads CASSTITGTGGRDEQFF. In DNA form, the CDR3 reads TGTGCCAGCAGCACGATTACCGGGACAGGGGGCCGGGATGAGCAGTTCTTC.

This clone was counted between two and nine times. J is TRBJ2-5 and V is TRBV29-1; TRBD1 aligns across 8 bases. V trimming: 4 bases; J trimming: 5 bases; junction bases outside the gene matches: 15. The CDR3 is 16 residues long. From germline, CDR1 is SQVTM and CDR2 ANQGSEA. The CDR3 coding sequence is TGCAGCGTTGGAACCCGTCACGCAGGGGGCGCGGAGACCCAGTACTTC. It yields the protein CSVGTRHAGGAETQYF.

The chain is built from TRBV6-5 and TRBJ2-3; 9 positions match TRBD2. Germline V gene data show CDR1 as MNHEY and CDR2 as SVGAGI. Trimming cost V 2 bases and J 5 bases; bases outside gene matches: 8. This CDR3 is 16 amino acids long. CDR3 in amino acids: CASSYNSGRGIDTQYF. Here the CDR3 DNA reads TGTGCCAGCAGTTACAATAGCGGGAGAGGCATAGATACGCAGTATTTT.

V is TRBV28 and J is TRBJ2-1; 15 positions agree with TRBD2. Germline V gives CDR1 MDHEN, CDR2 SYDVKM. The CDR3 has 17 amino acids. The junction had 6 bases not matched to a gene; V was cut back by 5 bases and J by 4 bases. In nucleotides, the CDR3 is TGTGCCAGCAGTCCCGGGACTAGCGGGAGGCTATACAATGAGCAGTTCTTC. Amino acids: CASSPGTSGRLYNEQFF.

The V and J genes are TRBV27 and TRBJ2-3; 8 bases map to TRBD1. CDR3 length: 15 amino acids. CDR1 MNHEY and CDR2 SMNVEV come from the germline V gene (reference sequence). V lost 5 bases to trimming and J lost 2 bases; unmatched junction nucleotides: 6. The CDR3 loop reads CASSPGTGPTDTQYF. CDR3 bases: TGTGCCAGCAGTCCCGGGACAGGTCCCACAGATACGCAGTATTTT.

The J gene is TRBJ2-1, the V gene TRBV27; D is uncertain. The V end lost 6 bases, the J end lost 3 bases, and 9 bases lay between the germline ends. Per germline, CDR1 MNHEY and CDR2 SMNVEV (reference sequence). The CDR3 sequence is 13 residues long. CDR3 amino acids: CASRSGGYNEQFF. The CDR3 DNA follows: TGTGCCAGCAGGTCGGGCGGCTACAATGAGCAGTTCTTC.

About this clone: One junction end disagrees with the germline gene, perhaps due to a read error. The V and J genes are TRBV7-7 and TRBJ2-7, with a weak D call TRBD2 (5 bases). CDR3 size: 13 residues. Germline CDR1 is SSHAT and CDR2 is FNYEAQ (reference sequence). CDR3 loop: CASSHLNGVEQYF. The CDR3 nucleotides are TGTGCTAGCAGTCACCTAAACGGGGTCGAGCAGTACTTC.

This clone appeared a single time. The rearrangement links TRBV14 to TRBJ2-1; D could derive from TRBD1 or TRBD2 (6 bases each). CDR3 length: 14 amino acids. V was trimmed by 3 bases and J by 8 bases, leaving 14 bases between them. Germline V gene lookup returns CDR1 SGHDN and CDR2 FVKESK. CDR3 sequence (DNA): TGTGCCAGCAGCCAGGGGGGCGGGCGGTATGAGCAGTTCTTC. It is translated as CASSQGGGRYEQFF.